Listed here are 29 T cell receptor beta chains from one sample, sequenced in a study of blood T cell repertoires in COVID-19. The method was immunoSEQ multiplex PCR; TCRdb's version includes in-frame clones alone and lacks a portion of them. The table lists 110,000 to 150,000 clones, 70% to 90% of them singletons. What was sequenced was PBMCs or T cells enriched from blood (not recorded which). The receptors come from a middle-aged woman who had recovered from COVID-19.

The rearrangement joins TRBV5-1 to TRBJ1-1; D remains ambiguous. The CDR3 sequence is 14 residues long. CDR1 is SGHRS and CDR2 is YFSETQ in the germline V gene. Trimming shortened V by 3 bases and J by 2 bases, and 11 bases separated the two germline ends. As DNA, the CDR3 is TGCGCCAGCAGCTCAACGGAGGGTAACACTGAAGCTTTCTTT. Amino acids: CASSSTEGNTEAFF. The variable domain in full, with the rest retrieved from reference TRBV5-1 and TRBJ1-1, is KAGVTQTPRYLIKTRGQQVTLSCSPISGHRSVSWYQQTPGQGLQFLFEYFSETQRNKGNFPGRFSGRQFSNSRSEMNVSTLELGDSALYLCASSSTEGNTEAFFGQGTRLTVV.

The rearrangement links TRBV30 to TRBJ2-2, with 8 bases matching TRBD1. The V gene end was trimmed by 3 bases and the J gene end by 5 bases; junction bases not matched to a gene: 5. From germline, CDR1 is GTSNPN and CDR2 SVGIG (reference sequence). CDR3 size: 14 residues. Here the CDR3 reads CAWRDRGLTGELFF. In DNA, the CDR3 is TGTGCCTGGAGAGACAGGGGATTGACCGGGGAGCTGTTTTTT.

J is TRBJ2-3 and V is TRBV7-9; D is unclear. The V end was cut by 5 bases, the J end by 0 bases, with 12 bases between. This CDR3 is built from 15 residues. CDR1 and CDR2 (germline): SEHNR, FQNEAQ (reference sequence). CDR3 amino acids: CASSRDTLSTDTQYF. The CDR3 DNA reads as TGTGCCAGCAGCCGCGACACCCTGAGCACAGATACGCAGTATTTT.

This clone was picked up one time. V gene TRBV18 combines with J gene TRBJ2-5; TRBD1 matches 7 bases. The germline CDR1 and CDR2 sequences are KGHSH and LQKENI. The CDR3 sequence is 16 residues long. Trimming cost V 0 bases and J 6 bases; bases outside gene matches: 10. The DNA for the CDR3 is TGTGCCAGCTCACCACCTGGGGACAGTAGACAAAAGACCCAGTACTTC. Protein: CASSPPGDSRQKTQYF.

As regards this clone: Different DNA sequences within this sample yield the same CDR3. J is TRBJ1-4 and V is TRBV5-4, with 10 bases identical to TRBD1. The CDR3 is 15 residues long. V lost 0 bases, J lost 5 bases, and 1 base stayed unmatched. The germline gives CDR1 SGHNT, CDR2 YYREEE (reference sequence). The CDR3 nucleotides are TGTGCCAGCAGCTTGGGGGGACAGGGGAATGAAAAACTGTTTTTT. Residues: CASSLGGQGNEKLFF. The full variable domain, with the rest looked up from reference TRBV5-4 and TRBJ1-4, is ETGVTQSPTHLIKTRGQQVTLRCSSQSGHNTVSWYQQALGQGPQFIFQYYREEENGRGNFPPRFSGLQFPNYSSELNVNALELDDSALYLCASSLGGQGNEKLFFGSGTQLSVL.

Here the CDR3 reads CASSLAGDTGNTIYF. CDR3 nucleotide sequence: TGTGCCAGCAGCTTGGCGGGGGACACTGGAAACACCATATATTTT. The chain uses TRBV7-3 and TRBJ1-3; perhaps TRBD1 as D (6 bases). This CDR3 has 15 residues. V lost 3 bases and J lost 2, with 11 bases in between. Germline-derived CDR1 and CDR2 are SGHTA and FQGTGA.

This chain joins TRBV29-1 and TRBJ2-7; TRBD2 matches 7 bases. Germline trimming cut 4 bases from V and 2 bases from J; bases unmatched to any gene: 5. CDR3 size: 13 residues. Germline CDR1 is SQVTM and CDR2 is ANQGSEA. CDR3 amino acids: CSVASGNTYEQYF. Here the CDR3 DNA reads TGCAGCGTTGCTAGCGGCAACACCTACGAGCAGTACTTC.

The V and J genes are TRBV19 and TRBJ2-7, with TRBD2 identical over 11 bases. After removal of 5 bases from V and 3 bases from J, the junction contained 6 bases not matched to a gene. The CDR3 is 15 residues long. Germline V lookup: CDR1 LNHDA, CDR2 SQIVND (reference sequence). CDR3 nucleotides: TGTGCCAGTAGTTCACTAGCGGGAGAACTCTACGAGCAGTACTTC. This codes for CASSSLAGELYEQYF.

This chain links TRBV5-1 with TRBJ2-1; 11 nucleotides align to TRBD2. Germline CDR1 is SGHRS and CDR2 is YFSETQ. This CDR3 has 18 residues. The V and J ends lost 3 bases and 3 bases, in that order; junction bases with no gene match: 11. CDR3 in DNA: TGCGCCAGCAGCTCGGCGGGGGGACTAGCGGATAACTACAATGAGCAGTTCTTC. Its protein is CASSSAGGLADNYNEQFF. The full variable domain, completed using reference TRBV5-1 and TRBJ2-1, is KAGVTQTPRYLIKTRGQQVTLSCSPISGHRSVSWYQQTPGQGLQFLFEYFSETQRNKGNFPGRFSGRQFSNSRSEMNVSTLELGDSALYLCASSSAGGLADNYNEQFFGPGTRLTVL.

This clone was observed a handful of times. This chain uses TRBV19 with TRBJ1-1, with a weak D call TRBD1 (5 bases). The germline V and J ends were trimmed by 5 bases and 4 bases, with 17 bases remaining between them. The CDR3 extends over 15 amino acids. Per germline, CDR1 LNHDA and CDR2 SQIVND (reference sequence). CDR3 nucleotides: TGTGCCAGTAGTCCCCCTCGGCAGGGATCCACTGAAGCTTTCTTT. Encoded protein: CASSPPRQGSTEAFF.

V gene TRBV9 combines with J gene TRBJ1-3; D is unclear. The CDR3 is 16 residues long. The ends were cut back, 5 bases at V and 4 bases at J, with 19 bases in the middle. The germline CDR1 and CDR2 sequences are SGDLS and YYNGEE. In DNA form, the CDR3 reads TGTGCCAGCAGTCACCATCCCGGGGAGTCCGGAAACACCATATATTTT. Residues: CASSHHPGESGNTIYF.

V is TRBV5-1 and J is TRBJ2-3; 12 bases fit TRBD1. Germline V CDR1 and CDR2: SGHRS, YFSETQ. This CDR3 region has 19 residues. Trimming removed 4 bases from V and 0 bases from J; junction bases left unmatched: 12. CDR3 bases: TGCGCCAGCAGCGGTGGGACAGGGGGCTCCTTGTCTAGCACAGATACGCAGTATTTT. It encodes CASSGGTGGSLSSTDTQYF.

V usage is TRBV10-3 and J usage is TRBJ1-5, with no clear D. V lost 2 bases and J lost 0, with 8 bases in between. The length of the CDR3 is 15 residues. Germline loops: CDR1 ENHRY, CDR2 SYGVKD. In DNA, the CDR3 is TGTGCCATCAGTGAGACGGGGTATAGCAATCAGCCCCAGCATTTT. Amino acids: CAISETGYSNQPQHF.

The rearrangement uses TRBV4-1 and TRBJ1-2; weak D call: TRBD1 (5 bases). The CDR3 is made up of 16 amino acids. Germline CDR1 is MGHRA and CDR2 is YSYEKL. V was pared by 1 base and J by 0 bases, with 12 bases between. The CDR3 is CASSQVQDPANYGYTF. The CDR3, as DNA: TGCGCCAGCAGCCAAGTACAGGACCCTGCTAACTATGGCTACACCTTC.

The chain joins TRBV11-2 to TRBJ1-1; 7 bases match TRBD1. Germline values: CDR1 SGHAT, CDR2 FQNNGV. The length of the CDR3 is 14 residues. J was trimmed by 0 bases and V by 5 bases; bases with no gene match: 3. For the CDR3, the DNA is TGTGCCAGCAGCCAAGGGACAGTGAACACTGAAGCTTTCTTT. Translated: CASSQGTVNTEAFF.

The CDR3 reads CSVHEAGTGELFF. CDR3 DNA sequence: TGCAGCGTTCATGAGGCCGGGACCGGGGAGCTGTTTTTT. The chain recombines TRBV29-1 with TRBJ2-2; no definite D call. Germline V CDR1 and CDR2: SQVTM, ANQGSEA. V gave up 5 bases and J gave up 5 bases, with 12 bases separating them. The CDR3 extends over 13 amino acids.

V and J are TRBV7-8 and TRBJ1-2; possible D gene TRBD1, 5 bases. Trimming took off 2 bases at V and 5 bases at J, with 12 bases between the two ends. This CDR3 region has 14 residues. Germline V lookup: CDR1 SGHVS, CDR2 FQNEAQ. CDR3 nucleotides: TGTGCCAGCAGCTTATCCTGGGGGGAGTATGGCTACACCTTC. Protein product: CASSLSWGEYGYTF. Looking up the rest from reference TRBV7-8 and TRBJ1-2 gives the full variable domain: GAGVSQSPRYKVAKRGQDVALRCDPISGHVSLFWYQQALGQGPEFLTYFQNEAQLDKSGLPSDRFFAERPEGSVSTLKIQRTQQEDSAVYLCASSLSWGEYGYTFGSGTRLTVV.

This chain's CDR3 is CASGLSRDRLTNYGYTF. As DNA, the CDR3 is TGTGCTAGTGGTTTGAGTAGGGACAGGCTGACTAACTATGGCTACACCTTC. The genes are TRBV12-5 and TRBJ1-2; 8 bases are shared with TRBD1. The germline gives CDR1 LGHNT, CDR2 FRNRAP. V was clipped by 2 bases and J by 0 bases; unmatched bases: 8. CDR3 length: 17 amino acids.

This sequence joins TRBV18 and TRBJ2-4; 10 bases line up with TRBD2. Germline values: CDR1 KGHSH, CDR2 LQKENI. The ends lost 3 bases at V and 8 bases at J; junction bases unmatched: 7. This CDR3 comprises 15 residues. CDR3 DNA sequence: TGTGCCAGCTCACCTCAGCGGGGGGGCGAGCACATTCAGTACTTC. Protein sequence: CASSPQRGGEHIQYF.

This rearrangement joins TRBV12-2 to TRBJ1-5; TRBD1, the table's D call, lacks a check against the DNA. TRBV12-2 is noted as a pseudogene. CDR3 size: 18 residues. CDR3 DNA sequence: TGTGCAAGTCGCTTAGTAAGTGGGGGCCGTATGGGCAATCAGCCCCAGCATTTT. Translating gives CASRLVSGGRMGNQPQHF.

The rearrangement joins TRBV19 to TRBJ2-3, with 8 bases lining up with TRBD1. CDR1 is LNHDA, CDR2 SQIVND, per germline (reference sequence). The CDR3 length is 15 residues. Losses at the gene ends were 7 bases for V and 2 bases for J; bases not matched to a gene: 8. The CDR3 DNA follows: TGTGCCAGTACGCTGACAGGGGCTGTCACAGATACGCAGTATTTT. It translates to CASTLTGAVTDTQYF.

This clone was seen a handful of times. The V call is TRBV29-1, the J call TRBJ1-3; 10 bases are shared with TRBD1. The CDR3 runs 17 residues. Germline assignment: CDR1 SQVTM and CDR2 ANQGSEA. V lost 1 base, J lost 0 bases, and 6 bases stayed unmatched. The CDR3 bases are TGCAGCGTTGAAGTGTGGACAGGGGGTTACTCTGGAAACACCATATATTTT. Translating it yields CSVEVWTGGYSGNTIYF. The entire variable domain, with the rest obtained from reference TRBV29-1 and TRBJ1-3, is as follows: SAVISQKPSRDICQRGTSLTIQCQVDSQVTMMFWYRQQPGQSLTLIATANQGSEATYESGFVIDKFPISRPNLTFSTLTVSNMSPEDSSIYLCSVEVWTGGYSGNTIYFGEGSWLTVV.

J is TRBJ2-3 and V is TRBV14; TRBD1 aligns across 8 bases. V lost 4 bases and J lost 3; bases outside the gene matches: 3. Germline V gene lookup returns CDR1 SGHDN and CDR2 FVKESK. The CDR3 covers 14 residues. The CDR3 nucleotides read TGTGCCAGCAGCCTCGACAGGGGTACAGATACGCAGTATTTT. This translates into CASSLDRGTDTQYF.

The chain has TRBV7-2 and TRBJ1-1; D not resolved. In germline, CDR1 is SGHTA, CDR2 FQGNSA. The CDR3 consists of 18 residues. V lost 5 bases and J 4 bases, leaving 26 bases between the germline ends. The CDR3 region has the DNA TGTGCCAGCAGCATCTTCCCCTACCCTTTAAACCCCACCACTGAAGCTTTCTTT. Protein sequence: CASSIFPYPLNPTTEAFF.

The V gene is TRBV6-5, the J gene TRBJ1-6; 10 positions agree with TRBD1. V shed 6 bases and J 7 bases; nucleotides not matched to a gene: 6. Germline lookup yields CDR1 MNHEY and CDR2 SVGAGI. The CDR3 is 15 amino acids. In nucleotides, the CDR3 is TGTGCCAGCAGGCGGGACAGGGGATCGAATTCACCCCTCCACTTT. Translated: CASRRDRGSNSPLHF.

The chain employs TRBV2 and TRBJ2-2; the match to TRBD2 covers 8 bases. Trimming cost V 5 bases and J 4 bases; bases outside gene matches: 3. CDR1 SNHLY and CDR2 FYNNEI come from the germline V gene. The CDR3 is made up of 14 amino acids. Here the CDR3 DNA reads TGTGCCAGCAGTCTAACTAGCGGCACCGGGGAGCTGTTTTTT. Its translation is CASSLTSGTGELFF.

The genes are TRBV3-1 (or the pseudogene TRBV3-2) and TRBJ2-3; 10 bases fit TRBD2. With 0 bases clipped from V and 4 bases from J, the junction kept 13 bases outside the gene matches. Looked up from germline, CDR1 is LGHDT and CDR2 is YNNKEL (reference sequence). The CDR3 consists of 19 residues. The DNA of the CDR3 is TGTGCCAGCAGCCAAGAAGGAGCGGGGGGGGCCTTTTACCCAGATACGCAGTATTTT. It yields the protein CASSQEGAGGAFYPDTQYF.

The chain has TRBV27 and TRBJ2-3; 7 nucleotides align to TRBD1. Germline loops: CDR1 MNHEY, CDR2 SMNVEV (reference sequence). Trimming took 8 bases from V and 5 from J; bases not matched to a gene: 13. This CDR3 is 15 amino acids long. The CDR3 reads CASAVKGGRGDTQYF. The CDR3 coding sequence is TGTGCCAGCGCCGTCAAAGGGGGCCGAGGAGATACGCAGTATTTT.

This sequence joins TRBV2 and TRBJ2-7; D uncertain. CDR1 is SNHLY and CDR2 is FYNNEI in the germline V gene. This CDR3 comprises 14 residues. V lost 4 bases to trimming and J lost 4 bases, with 14 bases between them. This CDR3 is CASSVREAFYEQYF. In DNA, the CDR3 is TGTGCCAGCAGTGTCCGAGAGGCTTTTTACGAGCAGTACTTC.